This TCR beta chain was obtained from a study of blood T cell repertoires in COVID-19. Across the whole study: Samples came from the United States, Italy and Spain, spanning acute and convalescent COVID-19. T cells, B-cell-depleted T cells, or PBMCs provided the cDNA or gDNA that served as material.

The V end was cut by 1 base, the J end by 10 bases, with 17 bases between. The CDR3 sequence is 16 residues long. The germline CDR1 and CDR2 sequences are SEHNR and FQNEAQ (reference sequence). Study processing details: Reference gene primers were amplified, and this amplification served to estimate nucleated cell counts. This table comes from immunoSEQ multiplex PCR, and its TCRdb copy is limited to in-frame clones, with some not included. That table furnishes V, J and clone size, whereas the DNA furnished D and trimming. Of 120,000 or so clones listed, about two thirds are singletons. This clone showed up just once.

The chain uses TRBV7-9 and TRBJ1-6; a weak D match, TRBD1 (6 bases). Sequenced material: peripheral blood. This TCR derives from a human donor with acute or convalescent COVID-19. The donor label of this sample is uncertain. This chain's CDR3 is CASSLVGRGLGSPLHF. The DNA of the CDR3 is TGTGCCAGCAGCTTAGTGGGCAGGGGATTAGGATCACCCCTCCACTTT.